One sample yielded the 15 T cell receptor beta chains listed below, sequenced in a study of cytomegalovirus exposure and HLA in healthy donors. The PCR was carried out with 60 Vbeta primers and 13 Jbeta primers. The table came from immunoSEQ multiplex PCR; TCRdb's copy has only in-frame clones and leaves some out. Here the sample spans more than 60,000 clones, roughly 80% being singletons. The source material was PBMCs. The receptors here all came from a woman in her thirties in good health and CMV-seronegative.

In its sample, this clone was seen once. V and J are TRBV11-2 and TRBJ1-4; D unresolved. Trimming took 1 base from V and 6 from J, leaving 3 bases between them. The length of the CDR3 is 12 residues. The V gene's germline CDR1 is SGHAT and CDR2 FQNNGV. CDR3 bases: TGTGCCAGCAGCTTAGTCTATGAAAAACTGTTTTTT. Amino acids: CASSLVYEKLFF. The whole variable domain, filled in from reference TRBV11-2 and TRBJ1-4, reads EAGVAQSPRYKIIEKRQSVAFWCNPISGHATLYWYQQILGQGPKLLIQFQNNGVVDDSQLPKDRFSAERLKGVDSTLKIQPAKLEDSAVYLCASSLVYEKLFFGSGTQLSVL.

This clone was found a few times. This chain links TRBV15 with TRBJ2-2, with no clear D. Germline V gene data show CDR1 as LNHNV and CDR2 as YYDKDF (reference sequence). Trimming pared 0 bases from V and 5 bases from J, leaving 7 bases between. This CDR3 comprises 14 residues. The CDR3 nucleotides are TGTGCCACCAGCAGAGATCACGGGACCGGGGAGCTGTTTTTT. Its protein is CATSRDHGTGELFF. The variable domain in full, with the rest retrieved from reference TRBV15 and TRBJ2-2, is DAMVIQNPRYQVTQFGKPVTLSCSQTLNHNVMYWYQQKSSQAPKLLFHYYDKDFNNEADTPDNFQSRRPNTSFCFLDIRSPGLGDTAMYLCATSRDHGTGELFFGEGSRLTVL.

This clone was recorded only once. This chain connects TRBV7-6 to TRBJ2-7; 7 bases align to TRBD1. The germline gives CDR1 SGHVS, CDR2 FNYEAQ. CDR3 length: 16 residues. V trimming: 2 bases; J trimming: 2 bases; junction bases outside the gene matches: 9. In nucleotides, the CDR3 is TGTGCCAGCAGCTTACCCCTCCGGGACAGAGCCTACGAGCAGTACGTC. This codes for CASSLPLRDRAYEQYV.

This rearrangement joins TRBV7-2 to TRBJ1-3; no definite D call. V gave up 3 bases and J gave up 4 bases, with 7 bases separating them. The CDR3 runs 13 residues. CDR1 and CDR2 from the germline V gene are SGHTA and FQGNSA. The DNA of the CDR3 is TGTGCCAGCAGCTTTAAAAAAGGAAACACCATATATTTT. It translates to CASSFKKGNTIYF.

This chain connects TRBV20-1 to TRBJ2-3; D is undetermined. V dropped 1 base and J dropped 6 bases, with 5 bases sitting between them. Per the germline V gene, CDR1 is DFQATT and CDR2 is SNEGSKA (reference sequence). This CDR3 contains 11 residues. CDR3 sequence: CSARAGDTQYF. CDR3 in DNA: TGCAGTGCTAGAGCCGGGGATACGCAGTATTTT.

J is TRBJ2-1 and V is TRBV6-4; D gene ambiguous. Trimming removed 2 bases at V and 0 bases at J, with 8 bases between. The CDR3 spans 15 residues. Per the germline V gene, CDR1 is MRHNA and CDR2 is SNTAGT. The chain's CDR3 is CASSDSTDSYNEQFF. CDR3 bases: TGTGCCAGCAGTGACAGTACAGACTCCTACAATGAGCAGTTCTTC.

As DNA, the CDR3 is TGTGCCATCAGCGAACTGGGGACAGGGGTGGAGGGCTACACCTTC. It yields the protein CAISELGTGVEGYTF. The chain carries TRBV10-3 and TRBJ1-2, with TRBD1 identical over 10 bases. CDR3 length: 15 amino acids. Per the germline V gene, CDR1 is ENHRY and CDR2 is SYGVKD. J was trimmed by 8 bases and V by 6 bases; bases with no gene match: 12.

This chain connects TRBV5-8 to TRBJ1-5; D not certain. This CDR3 comprises 15 residues. The V end was cut by 0 bases, the J end by 7 bases, with 14 bases between. Germline-derived CDR1 and CDR2 are SGHTS and YDEGEE. The CDR3 region has the DNA TGTGCCAGCAGCTTGGATCGGTCTTCGTACCAGCCCCAGCATTTT. This gives the protein CASSLDRSSYQPQHF.

The genes are TRBV6-5 and TRBJ1-2, with D unclear. Germline values: CDR1 MNHEY, CDR2 SVGAGI. The CDR3 is 16 residues long. The germline V and J ends were trimmed by 0 bases and 5 bases, with 16 bases remaining between them. CDR3 amino acids: CASSYSYPAEEYGYTF. The CDR3, as DNA: TGTGCCAGCAGTTACTCGTACCCGGCGGAAGAATATGGCTACACCTTC.

V gene TRBV9 combines with J gene TRBJ2-1, with D maybe TRBD1 (6 bases). The CDR3 contains 14 residues. Trimming left V 1 base short and J 7 bases short, with 12 bases between. Germline V gene sequence: CDR1 SGDLS, CDR2 YYNGEE. CDR3 bases: TGTGCCAGCAGCGTATCAACAGGGCAGAATGAGCAGTTCTTC. Protein product: CASSVSTGQNEQFF.

This chain joins TRBV5-6 and TRBJ1-1; D unclear. Trimming took off 0 bases at V and 4 bases at J, with 7 bases between the two ends. The CDR3 runs to 13 residues. In germline, CDR1 is SGHDT, CDR2 YYEEEE. CDR3 region: CASSLVGSTEAFF. The CDR3 DNA is TGTGCCAGCAGCTTGGTGGGGAGCACTGAAGCTTTCTTT.

The chain employs TRBV7-3 and TRBJ2-1; TRBD2 agrees at 11 bases. The CDR3 length is 15 residues. Germline trimming cut 2 bases from V and 4 bases from J; bases unmatched to any gene: 1. Per germline, CDR1 SGHTA and CDR2 FQGTGA. CDR3: CASSLSSGGYNEQFF. The CDR3 DNA is TGTGCCAGCAGCTTATCTAGCGGGGGGTACAATGAGCAGTTCTTC.

The V and J genes are TRBV15 and TRBJ2-7; D not certain. The V gene lost 0 bases and the J gene lost 4 bases, with 13 bases spanning the gap. CDR1 and CDR2 (germline): LNHNV, YYDKDF (reference sequence). The CDR3 contains 15 residues. This CDR3 reads CATSRDLGSRYEQYV. The CDR3 DNA follows: TGTGCCACCAGCAGAGATTTGGGTAGCCGATACGAGCAGTACGTC.

This clone appeared once. The chain links TRBV5-1 to TRBJ1-1; TRBD1 matches 8 bases. After removal of 6 bases from V and 3 bases from J, the junction contained 7 bases not matched to a gene. Germline CDR1 SGHRS, CDR2 YFSETQ. The CDR3 length is 14 residues. This chain's CDR3 is CASTRQGSDTEAFF. CDR3 coding DNA: TGCGCCAGCACTAGACAGGGGTCGGACACTGAAGCTTTCTTT.

This chain links TRBV27 with TRBJ2-3; TRBD2 is a possible D gene (5 bases). V lost 0 bases, J lost 2 bases, and 9 bases lay in between. The CDR3 length is 15 residues. Germline lookup yields CDR1 MNHEY and CDR2 SMNVEV (reference sequence). CDR3 in amino acids: CASSLSLASTDTQYF. The DNA of the CDR3 is TGTGCCAGCAGTTTATCGCTAGCTTCCACAGATACGCAGTATTTT.